This is a list of T cell receptor beta chains from one sample in a study of T-cell reconstitution after alpha-beta-depleted transplantation in children. TCRdb processed the PCR reads anew with MiXCR; each CDR3 protein has one entry. The sample includes around 190,000 distinct CDR3 sequences, about 7% of them seen just once. Sequencing was performed on PBMCs, taken before TCRalphabeta/CD19-depleted stem cell transplant. Source of these receptors: a boy younger than 10 with acute lymphoblastic leukemia, due to receive a stem cell transplant. Each CDR3 is given with its conserved first and last residue. The D gene is left open where the match is weak. The listing skips clone size in some rows; elsewhere it reads once, few, many or a size class.

J	D	V	size	CDR3	DNA
TRBJ2-5	TRBD1	TRBV2	many	CASNRDRQETQYF	TGTGCCAGCAACAGGGACAGGCAAGAGACCCAGTACTTC
TRBJ2-3	-	TRBV5-1	many	CASSLEGQSTDTQYF	TGCGCCAGCAGCTTGGAGGGCCAGAGCACAGATACGCAGTATTTT
TRBJ1-2	TRBD1	TRBV29-1	few	CSVDLGTGINYGYTF	TGCAGCGTTGATTTAGGGACAGGGATAAACTATGGCTACACCTTC
TRBJ2-6	-	TRBV15	many	CATSRDRLGYPGANVLTF	TGTGCCACCAGCAGAGATCGGCTAGGGTACCCTGGGGCCAACGTCCTGACTTTC
TRBJ2-3	-	TRBV29-1	many	CSVEDTRSPDTQYF	TGCAGCGTTGAAGATACCAGAAGCCCAGATACGCAGTATTTT
TRBJ1-5	-	TRBV5-6	-	CASSTAGVGNQPQHF	TGTGCCAGCAGCACCGCCGGTGTGGGCAATCAGCCCCAGCATTTT
TRBJ1-3	-	TRBV15	few	CATSRVRTSGNTIYF	TGTGCCACCAGCAGAGTTCGCACCTCTGGAAACACCATATATTTT
TRBJ2-1	-	TRBV3-1	many	CASSQSIAVDEQFF	TGTGCCAGCAGCCAATCAATAGCGGTCGATGAGCAGTTCTTC
TRBJ2-3	TRBD2	TRBV20-1	-	CSASRTSGGALGDTQYF	TGCAGTGCCTCCAGGACTAGCGGGGGGGCCCTGGGAGATACGCAGTATTTT
TRBJ1-1	-	TRBV11-2	-	CASSLVGIEAFF	TGTGCCAGCAGCTTAGTGGGGATTGAAGCTTTCTTT
TRBJ2-1	TRBD2	TRBV12-3/TRBV12-4	-	CASIQPSGNNEQFF	TGTGCCAGCATCCAACCCAGCGGGAACAATGAGCAGTTCTTC
TRBJ2-7	TRBD1	TRBV20-1	few	CSARDPGQGAGSGYEQYF	TGCAGTGCTAGAGACCCGGGACAGGGGGCTGGTAGCGGCTACGAGCAGTACTTC
TRBJ2-1	TRBD2	TRBV11-2	-	CASSFSLAGGDNEQFF	TGTGCCAGCAGCTTTTCCCTAGCGGGAGGAGACAATGAGCAGTTCTTC
TRBJ1-1	-	TRBV28	few	CASGVGLRGTTEAFF	TGTGCCAGCGGAGTAGGTCTGAGAGGGACCACTGAAGCTTTCTTT
TRBJ2-1	-	TRBV10-3	many	CAISLRVGAANNEQFF	TGTGCCATCAGCCTAAGGGTCGGAGCGGCTAACAATGAGCAGTTCTTC
TRBJ1-5	-	TRBV12-3/TRBV12-4	many	CASTIGRSNQPQHF	TGTGCCAGCACCATAGGACGGAGCAATCAGCCCCAGCATTTT
TRBJ1-5	-	TRBV28	few	CASRQRLGRRSHQPQHF	TGTGCCAGCCGACAGCGACTGGGACGCCGAAGCCATCAGCCCCAGCATTTT
TRBJ1-1	-	TRBV7-8	few	CASSSRGRQNTEAFF	TGTGCCAGCAGCTCGAGGGGACGGCAGAACACTGAAGCTTTCTTT
TRBJ2-3	-	TRBV28	many	CASLRKGVVDTQYF	TGTGCCAGCCTAAGGAAGGGGGTGGTGGATACGCAGTATTTT
TRBJ2-3	TRBD1	TRBV10-2	-	CASSLDREWDTQYF	TGCGCCAGCAGTCTGGACAGGGAGTGGGATACGCAGTATTTT
TRBJ2-1	-	TRBV29-1	many	CSVASSSYNEQFF	TGCAGCGTTGCCTCGAGCTCCTACAATGAGCAGTTCTTC
TRBJ2-7	-	TRBV30	-	CAWRTSYEQYF	TGTGCCTGGAGGACATCGTACGAGCAGTACTTC
TRBJ1-2	-	TRBV5-1	many	CASSLREWSGYTF	TGCGCCAGCAGCTTACGGGAGTGGAGCGGCTACACCTTC
TRBJ2-2	-	TRBV15	few	CATDNGDANTGELFF	TGTGCCACCGATAATGGGGACGCGAACACCGGGGAGCTGTTTTTT
TRBJ2-2	-	TRBV7-2	few	CASNLGGPLNTGELFF	TGTGCCAGCAACCTAGGGGGGCCCCTTAACACCGGGGAGCTGTTTTTT
TRBJ2-1	TRBD2	TRBV12-5	many	CASGRTRLEFF	TGTGCTAGTGGCCGGACTAGATTGGAGTTCTTC
TRBJ2-3	-	TRBV28	many	CASSPTPIGDTQYF	TGTGCCAGCAGTCCTACACCGATCGGCGATACGCAGTATTTT
TRBJ2-2	-	TRBV2	many	CASSELTATGELFF	TGTGCCAGCAGTGAATTGACAGCCACCGGGGAGCTGTTTTTT
TRBJ2-7	TRBD2	TRBV11-2	few	CASSPRTSVYEQYF	TGTGCCAGCAGCCCACGGACTAGCGTCTACGAGCAGTACTTC
TRBJ1-5	-	TRBV7-2	-	CASSLEIPRGNQPQHF	TGTGCCAGCAGCTTAGAAATTCCCAGGGGCAATCAGCCCCAGCATTTT
TRBJ2-7	TRBD1	TRBV7-9	few	CASSPPGTDSYEQYF	TGTGCCAGCAGCCCACCCGGGACAGACTCTTACGAGCAGTACTTC
TRBJ2-7	-	TRBV28	many	CASSLWTTYEQYF	TGTGCCAGCAGTTTGTGGACGACCTACGAGCAGTACTTC
TRBJ2-1	-	TRBV29-1	many	CSVRGHNEQFF	TGCAGCGTGCGGGGTCACAATGAGCAGTTCTTC
TRBJ1-2	-	TRBV3-1	many	CASSQEGATYGYTF	TGTGCCAGCAGCCAAGAAGGGGCGACCTATGGCTACACCTTC
TRBJ2-1	TRBD2	TRBV5-4	-	CASSAKRETRDEQFF	TGTGCCAGCAGCGCCAAGCGGGAGACTCGCGATGAGCAGTTCTTC
TRBJ2-3	-	TRBV12-3/TRBV12-4	-	CAINAYQGTQYF	TGTGCCATCAACGCTTACCAGGGTACGCAGTATTTT
TRBJ2-7	TRBD1	TRBV20-1	many	CSGLGFGTEIYEQYF	TGCAGTGGACTGGGTTTCGGGACAGAGATCTACGAGCAGTACTTC
TRBJ2-3	TRBD1	TRBV12-3/TRBV12-4	many	CASSLTGASTDTQYF	TGTGCCAGCAGTCTTACAGGGGCATCCACAGATACGCAGTATTTT
TRBJ2-7	-	TRBV14	many	CASRSIRTHYEQYF	TGTGCCAGCAGATCTATACGGACCCACTACGAGCAGTACTTC
TRBJ1-5	-	TRBV20-1	many	CSDWEGNQPQHF	TGCAGTGACTGGGAGGGCAATCAGCCCCAGCATTTT
TRBJ2-5	-	TRBV7-8	many	CASSLGVRITGTQETQYF	TGTGCCAGCAGCTTAGGTGTCCGGATAACGGGGACACAAGAGACCCAGTACTTC
TRBJ1-4	-	TRBV29-1	many	CSVADEKLFF	TGCAGCGTTGCTGATGAAAAACTGTTTTTT
TRBJ1-4	-	TRBV3-1	-	CASSQEGANEKLFF	TGTGCCAGCAGCCAGGAAGGCGCTAATGAAAAACTGTTTTTT
TRBJ1-5	-	TRBV6-2/TRBV6-3	many	CASTRGTHQPQHF	TGTGCCAGCACACGAGGGACGCATCAGCCCCAGCATTTT
TRBJ2-2	-	TRBV29-1	-	CSVRRNTNTGELFF	TGCAGCGTTAGGAGGAACACGAACACCGGGGAGCTGTTTTTT
TRBJ2-5	-	TRBV20-1	few	CSARLIEETQYF	TGCAGTGCTAGGCTGATTGAAGAGACCCAGTACTTC
TRBJ2-2	TRBD2	TRBV28	many	CASSVPGLAGTGELFF	TGTGCCAGCAGTGTACCCGGACTAGCGGGCACCGGGGAGCTGTTTTTT
TRBJ2-7	-	TRBV7-2	many	CASSPADGSSYEQYF	TGTGCCAGCAGCCCAGCGGACGGGAGCTCCTACGAGCAGTACTTC